Below are 25 T cell receptor beta chains sequenced from a single sample in a study of blood T cell repertoires in COVID-19. The method was immunoSEQ multiplex PCR; TCRdb's version includes in-frame clones alone and lacks a portion of them. Altogether about 380,000 clones are present, about 85% being singletons, with the ten largest covering more than 3%. The sequenced sample was peripheral blood. These receptors originate from a woman between 18 and 29 years old with acute or convalescent COVID-19.

V and J are TRBV29-1 and TRBJ1-2; a weak D match, TRBD1 (5 bases). In germline, CDR1 is SQVTM, CDR2 ANQGSEA. The CDR3 runs 13 residues. V lost 4 bases and J lost 1, with 10 bases in between. CDR3 amino acids: CSVAQGGNYGYTF. The CDR3 DNA sequence: TGCAGCGTTGCGCAGGGAGGTAACTATGGCTACACCTTC.

The V gene is TRBV5-1, the J gene TRBJ2-1, with 8 positions matching TRBD1. The CDR3 totals 13 residues. The germline V gene encodes CDR1 SGHRS and CDR2 YFSETQ. J lost 13 bases, V lost 0 bases, and 6 bases had no gene match. The CDR3 here is CASSLGQGRVQFF. In DNA form, the CDR3 reads TGCGCCAGCAGCTTGGGACAGGGGAGAGTACAGTTCTTC.

The chain joins TRBV5-5 to TRBJ1-5, with D possibly matching TRBD1 (5 bases). Germline lookup yields CDR1 SGHKS and CDR2 YYEKEE (reference sequence). This CDR3 has 16 amino acids. V was cut by 0 bases and J by 9 bases, with 19 bases left in between. CDR3 bases: TGTGCCAGCAGCTTGGCCACGGGGACTGTTATTCGGCCCCAGCATTTT. Translation gives CASSLATGTVIRPQHF.

In its sample, this clone was seen once. The chain couples TRBV25-1 to TRBJ2-7, with 8 bases lining up with TRBD2. The CDR3 consists of 14 residues. The junction had 4 bases not matched to a gene; V was cut back by 4 bases and J by 2 bases. Germline-derived CDR1 and CDR2 are MGHDK and SYGVNS. The CDR3 bases are TGTGCCAGCAGTGGGCTAGCGGGTACCTACGAGCAGTACTTC. Translated, it gives CASSGLAGTYEQYF.

CDR3 in amino acids: CASSSLTSGTGNEQFF. Written as DNA, the CDR3 is TGCGCCAGCAGCTCCCTGACTAGCGGGACAGGAAATGAGCAGTTCTTC. The chain uses TRBV5-1 and TRBJ2-1, with 11 positions matching TRBD2. The germline V gene encodes CDR1 SGHRS and CDR2 YFSETQ. V dropped 3 bases and J dropped 7; count of bases not matched to a gene: 9. The CDR3 extends over 16 amino acids.

This rearrangement joins TRBV7-3 to TRBJ2-1, with TRBD2 identical over 8 bases. V shed 6 bases, J shed 6 bases, and the junction held 10 bases outside the gene matches. Per germline, CDR1 SGHTA and CDR2 FQGTGA. The CDR3 extends over 15 amino acids. The CDR3 nucleotides are TGTGCCAGCAGTCGAATATCGGGGGGGCTCAATGAGCAGTTCTTC. It codes for CASSRISGGLNEQFF.

The chain combines TRBV10-3 with TRBJ2-1; 12 nucleotides agree with TRBD2. The CDR3 extends over 13 amino acids. After removal of 9 bases from V and 10 bases from J, the junction contained 7 bases not matched to a gene. The germline V gene encodes CDR1 ENHRY and CDR2 SYGVKD. The CDR3 nucleotides read TGTGCCATACGGACTAGCGGGAATCCGGAGCAGTTCTTC. Residues: CAIRTSGNPEQFF.

This sequence joins TRBV4-1 and TRBJ2-1, with a weak D call TRBD1 (6 bases). Trimming cost V 0 bases and J 8 bases, with 14 bases left between them. Germline V lookup: CDR1 MGHRA, CDR2 YSYEKL. There are 15 residues in the CDR3. The CDR3 spells CASSQEGGSLDEQFF. Here the CDR3 DNA reads TGCGCCAGCAGCCAAGAAGGGGGTAGCCTGGATGAGCAGTTCTTC.

The V call is TRBV5-6, the J call TRBJ1-2; D might be TRBD1 (5 bases). The CDR3 is 12 residues long. The germline V gene encodes CDR1 SGHDT and CDR2 YYEEEE. Deletions cut 4 bases from V and 5 bases from J, with 9 bases between. The CDR3 reads CASSGTAYGYTF. The CDR3 DNA is TGTGCCAGCAGCGGGACTGCATATGGCTACACCTTC.

The rearrangement uses TRBV9 and TRBJ1-1; 10 bases match TRBD1. The V segment lost 4 bases and the J segment 0 bases; nucleotides outside the gene matches: 9. This CDR3 contains 17 residues. Looked up from germline, CDR1 is SGDLS and CDR2 is YYNGEE. CDR3 in amino acids: CASSMYGTGAMNTEAFF. In DNA form, the CDR3 reads TGTGCCAGCAGCATGTATGGGACAGGGGCGATGAACACTGAAGCTTTCTTT.

The rearrangement uses TRBV5-1 and TRBJ2-4, with 9 bases lining up with TRBD1. There are 14 residues in the CDR3. The J segment lost 5 bases and the V segment lost 4 bases, leaving 4 bases of the junction unmatched. CDR1 and CDR2 (germline): SGHRS, YFSETQ. The CDR3 protein is CASSPRDRENIQYF. CDR3 nucleotide sequence: TGCGCCAGCAGCCCCCGGGACAGGGAAAACATTCAGTACTTC.

The chain combines TRBV20-1 with TRBJ1-3, with a weak D call TRBD1 (6 bases). This CDR3 is built from 11 residues. Deletions cut 4 bases from V and 7 bases from J, with 8 bases between. Per the germline V gene, CDR1 is DFQATT and CDR2 is SNEGSKA (reference sequence). The CDR3 DNA is TGCAGTGCTAATCAGGGGAACACCATATATTTT. Its protein product is CSANQGNTIYF.

The chain uses TRBV9 and TRBJ1-2, with unresolved D. With 0 bases removed from V and 1 base from J, the gap between germline ends came to 7 bases. The CDR3 length is 14 residues. Germline CDR1 SGDLS, CDR2 YYNGEE. The CDR3 loop is CASSVDGNNYGYTF. The CDR3 nucleotides are TGTGCCAGCAGCGTAGACGGTAATAACTATGGCTACACCTTC.

The genes are TRBV7-3 and TRBJ2-6; 10 positions match TRBD1. Germline values: CDR1 SGHTA, CDR2 FQGTGA. Trimming at V came to 4 bases and at J to 1 base, leaving 4 bases not matched to a gene. The CDR3 runs to 17 residues. In nucleotides, the CDR3 is TGTGCCAGCAGCTCGGGACAGGGGAGGTCTGGGGCCAACGTCCTGACTTTC. Its translation: CASSSGQGRSGANVLTF.

The chain combines TRBV15 with TRBJ2-7; no clear D gene. CDR1 and CDR2 from the germline V gene are LNHNV and YYDKDF (reference sequence). The CDR3 is made up of 13 amino acids. Trimming pared 0 bases from V and 4 bases from J, leaving 7 bases between. As DNA, the CDR3 is TGTGCCACCAGCAGAGAGTCCAGTTACGAGCAGTACTTC. Translation: CATSRESSYEQYF.

The chain is built from TRBV24-1 and TRBJ2-2; 11 nucleotides agree with TRBD2. The V gene's germline CDR1 is KGHDR and CDR2 SFDVKD. V trimming: 5 bases; J trimming: 6 bases; junction bases outside the gene matches: 10. There are 17 residues in the CDR3. The DNA for the CDR3 is TGTGCCACCAGTGGTCGGCTAGCGGGAGGTGGTGCCGGGGAGCTGTTTTTT. Translation: CATSGRLAGGGAGELFF.

The chain is built from TRBV2 and TRBJ2-3; D gene uncertain. Germline CDR1 reads SNHLY; CDR2 reads FYNNEI. The CDR3 runs 13 residues. Trimming stripped 7 bases from V and 1 base from J, with 9 bases between. The CDR3 nucleotides are TGTGCCAGCACCCTCGAGGGCACAGATACGCAGTATTTT. Amino acid sequence: CASTLEGTDTQYF.

CDR3 nucleotide sequence: TGTGCCAGCAGCGCGTTGGGGGGGAATCCTGGAAACACCATATATTTT. It is translated as CASSALGGNPGNTIYF. The chain recombines TRBV9 with TRBJ1-3, with D possibly being TRBD1 (5 bases). Looked up from germline, CDR1 is SGDLS and CDR2 is YYNGEE. The CDR3 sequence is 16 residues long. V was cut by 3 bases and J by 2 bases, with 15 bases left in between.

This chain connects TRBV29-1 to TRBJ1-2, with 8 positions matching TRBD1. The CDR3 runs 14 residues. J lost 2 bases, V lost 3 bases, and 5 bases had no gene match. CDR1 is SQVTM and CDR2 is ANQGSEA in the germline V gene. CDR3 nucleotide sequence: TGCAGCGTTGACCCGCAGGGGGCAAACTATGGCTACACCTTC. Translation gives CSVDPQGANYGYTF. Variable domain in full (rest from reference TRBV29-1 and TRBJ1-2): SAVISQKPSRDICQRGTSLTIQCQVDSQVTMMFWYRQQPGQSLTLIATANQGSEATYESGFVIDKFPISRPNLTFSTLTVSNMSPEDSSIYLCSVDPQGANYGYTFGSGTRLTVV.

This clone occurred once. The rearrangement links TRBV3-1 (or the pseudogene TRBV3-2) to TRBJ2-7; weak D call: TRBD2 (6 bases). The V and J ends lost 4 bases and 4 bases respectively, with 17 bases between them. From germline, CDR1 is LGHDT and CDR2 YNNKEL (reference sequence). The CDR3 is 15 amino acids. The CDR3 protein is CASSRSTGEPYEQYF. For the CDR3, the DNA is TGTGCCAGCAGCCGATCAACGGGAGAACCTTACGAGCAGTACTTC.

This clone came up once. This may stem from a read error, because a much larger clone lies one nucleotide away. The chain couples TRBV12-3 or TRBV12-4 to TRBJ1-5; maybe TRBD1 (6 bases). Deletions cut 5 bases from V and 6 bases from J, with 8 bases between. The CDR3 spans 12 residues. The CDR3 nucleotides are TGTGCCAGCAGTCCACAGGGTCAGCCCCAGCATTTT. Its translation: CASSPQGQPQHF.

This chain uses TRBV29-1 with TRBJ1-2; D call uncertain. The CDR3 has 14 amino acids. Trimming stripped 2 bases from V and 7 bases from J, with 17 bases between. The germline gives CDR1 SQVTM, CDR2 ANQGSEA. CDR3 DNA: TGCAGCGTTGAATCGGCCGTTCAGGTCGGTGGCTACACCTTC. Its translation: CSVESAVQVGGYTF. Full variable domain (missing parts from reference TRBV29-1 and TRBJ1-2): SAVISQKPSRDICQRGTSLTIQCQVDSQVTMMFWYRQQPGQSLTLIATANQGSEATYESGFVIDKFPISRPNLTFSTLTVSNMSPEDSSIYLCSVESAVQVGGYTFGSGTRLTVV.

The rearrangement links TRBV5-6 to TRBJ1-3; D is unclear. The CDR3 runs to 16 residues. Germline V gives CDR1 SGHDT, CDR2 YYEEEE. The germline V and J ends were trimmed by 3 bases and 3 bases, with 16 bases remaining between them. For the CDR3, the DNA is TGTGCCAGCAGCTGGTACACATCCAGATTTGGAAACACCATATATTTT. It codes for CASSWYTSRFGNTIYF.

The chain links TRBV2 to TRBJ1-2; the D gene is possibly TRBD1 (6 bases). Germline values: CDR1 SNHLY, CDR2 FYNNEI. Trimming took off 1 base at V and 8 bases at J, with 23 bases between the two ends. CDR3 length: 17 amino acids. The CDR3 here is CASSEVAVEQGVGGYTF. In nucleotides, the CDR3 is TGTGCCAGCAGTGAAGTAGCAGTGGAACAGGGCGTTGGCGGCTACACCTTC.

The chain joins TRBV29-1 to TRBJ2-7; D is uncertain. Germline assignment: CDR1 SQVTM and CDR2 ANQGSEA. Trimming stripped 7 bases from V and 5 bases from J, with 9 bases between. The CDR3 loop spans 10 amino acids. The CDR3 DNA sequence: TGCAGCGCGACCGAGGACGAGCAGTACTTC. This sequence encodes CSATEDEQYF.